The rows below give T cell receptor beta chains drawn from one sample of a study of cytomegalovirus exposure and HLA in healthy donors. This table comes from immunoSEQ multiplex PCR, and its TCRdb copy is limited to in-frame clones, with some not included. Of about 120,000 clones in the sample, approximately 70% were seen once. Input material: PBMCs. The receptors were sampled from a man younger than 35 in good health and CMV-seronegative. CDR3s include the opening cysteine and the closing phenylalanine or tryptophan. The order of the fields is D gene, clone size, V gene, J gene, CDR3 DNA, CDR3 protein. A D gene is named only where the DNA matches it firmly. Clone size, where shown, is once, few, many, or a class for clones that have expanded.

D gene: TRBD1; clone size: .; V gene: TRBV2; J gene: TRBJ2-5; CDR3 DNA: TGTGCCAGCACCGAGACAGGGGTCGGTGAGACCCAGTACTTC; CDR3 protein: CASTETGVGETQYF
D gene: TRBD2; clone size: .; V gene: TRBV4-1; J gene: TRBJ2-3; CDR3 DNA: TGCGCCAGCAGCCAAGATCCCCAGACTAGCGGGGTAACAGATACGCAGTATTTT; CDR3 protein: CASSQDPQTSGVTDTQYF
D gene: TRBD1; clone size: .; V gene: TRBV27; J gene: TRBJ1-5; CDR3 DNA: TGTGCCAGCCGACAGGGTTATCAGCCCCAGCATTTT; CDR3 protein: CASRQGYQPQHF
D gene: TRBD1; clone size: few; V gene: TRBV19; J gene: TRBJ1-1; CDR3 DNA: TGTGCCAGTAAGCAGGGGGCCAGTGATAACACTGAAGCTTTCTTT; CDR3 protein: CASKQGASDNTEAFF
D gene: TRBD1; clone size: few; V gene: TRBV6-6; J gene: TRBJ2-7; CDR3 DNA: TGTGCCAGCAGATCCGGGACAGATTACGAGCAGTACTTC; CDR3 protein: CASRSGTDYEQYF
D gene: .; clone size: .; V gene: TRBV7-9; J gene: TRBJ2-5; CDR3 DNA: TGTGCCAGCAGTCCCACAGGGTTTGAGGGAGAGACCCAGTACTTC; CDR3 protein: CASSPTGFEGETQYF
D gene: TRBD1; clone size: once; V gene: TRBV14; J gene: TRBJ1-1; CDR3 DNA: TGTGCCAGCAGCCAAACTACAGGGGGTCACACTGAAGCTTTCTTT; CDR3 protein: CASSQTTGGHTEAFF
D gene: TRBD1; clone size: once; V gene: TRBV7-9; J gene: TRBJ2-5; CDR3 DNA: TGTGCCAGCAGCTTCCGGGACAGGGGTCAAGAGACCCAGTACTTC; CDR3 protein: CASSFRDRGQETQYF
D gene: .; clone size: .; V gene: TRBV19; J gene: TRBJ2-1; CDR3 DNA: TGTGCCAGTAGGCCCAGGGCCGCAAGTGCCTACAATGAGCAGTTCTTC; CDR3 protein: CASRPRAASAYNEQFF
D gene: .; clone size: few; V gene: TRBV7-3; J gene: TRBJ2-2; CDR3 DNA: TGTGCCAGCAGCCCTCGCGGCGGGGTGGGTTTCGGGGAGCTGTTTTTT; CDR3 protein: CASSPRGGVGFGELFF
D gene: .; clone size: .; V gene: TRBV30; J gene: TRBJ2-7; CDR3 DNA: TGTGCCTGGAGTGACACTATATACGAGCAGTACTTC; CDR3 protein: CAWSDTIYEQYF
D gene: .; clone size: .; V gene: TRBV5-4; J gene: TRBJ2-3; CDR3 DNA: TGTGCCAGCAGCTTGGGGGCAGTCGCAGATACGCAGTATTTT; CDR3 protein: CASSLGAVADTQYF
D gene: TRBD1; clone size: few; V gene: TRBV7-8; J gene: TRBJ1-2; CDR3 DNA: TGTGCCAGCAGCATGATAGGGACAGGGGGCGGCTATGGCTACACCTTC; CDR3 protein: CASSMIGTGGGYGYTF
D gene: .; clone size: .; V gene: TRBV7-6; J gene: TRBJ2-2; CDR3 DNA: TGTGCCAGCAGCTCATACGGGGGGAACACCGGGGAGCTGTTTTTT; CDR3 protein: CASSSYGGNTGELFF
D gene: .; clone size: .; V gene: TRBV14; J gene: TRBJ2-2; CDR3 DNA: TGTGCCAGCAGCCACCCCACGGACAGGAACACCGGGGAGCTGTTTTTT; CDR3 protein: CASSHPTDRNTGELFF
D gene: TRBD2; clone size: .; V gene: TRBV11-2; J gene: TRBJ2-5; CDR3 DNA: TGTGCCAGCAGCTTAGACTTAGCGGGGGGGGAAGAGACCCAGTACTTC; CDR3 protein: CASSLDLAGGEETQYF
D gene: .; clone size: once; V gene: TRBV11-2; J gene: TRBJ2-3; CDR3 DNA: TGTGCCAGCAGCCCGGACGGGACTAGCACAGATACGCAGTATTTT; CDR3 protein: CASSPDGTSTDTQYF
D gene: TRBD1; clone size: .; V gene: TRBV2; J gene: TRBJ1-5; CDR3 DNA: TGTGCCAGCAAGACAGGGAAAAATAGCAATCAGCCCCAGCATTTT; CDR3 protein: CASKTGKNSNQPQHF
D gene: TRBD1; clone size: .; V gene: TRBV27; J gene: TRBJ1-1; CDR3 DNA: TGTGCCAGCAAGGCAGGGGGCAGGTCTGAAGCTTTCTTT; CDR3 protein: CASKAGGRSEAFF
D gene: TRBD2; clone size: .; V gene: TRBV19; J gene: TRBJ2-1; CDR3 DNA: TGTGCCAGTAGTATATTGCGGGCGGGAGGCTCCTACAATGAGCAGTTCTTC; CDR3 protein: CASSILRAGGSYNEQFF
D gene: TRBD1; clone size: .; V gene: TRBV29-1; J gene: TRBJ2-5; CDR3 DNA: TGCAGCGTTGATCTCAGGGGGCAGGAGACCCAGTACTTC; CDR3 protein: CSVDLRGQETQYF
D gene: TRBD1; clone size: few; V gene: TRBV19; J gene: TRBJ1-5; CDR3 DNA: TGTGCCAGTAGTACCGGGACAGGGGGCAATCAGCCCCAGCATTTT; CDR3 protein: CASSTGTGGNQPQHF
D gene: .; clone size: .; V gene: TRBV5-1; J gene: TRBJ2-7; CDR3 DNA: TGCGCCAGCAGCCTAACCCGCGCGGAAAGAGAGCAGTACTTC; CDR3 protein: CASSLTRAEREQYF
D gene: .; clone size: .; V gene: TRBV7-9; J gene: TRBJ1-3; CDR3 DNA: TGTGCCAGCGCCCCTCGAGGGTGGGGAAACACCATATATTTT; CDR3 protein: CASAPRGWGNTIYF
D gene: TRBD2; clone size: .; V gene: TRBV9; J gene: TRBJ2-5; CDR3 DNA: TGTGCCAGCAGCGTAGGGGCCGCTAGCGGGGGACAAGAGACCCAGTACTTC; CDR3 protein: CASSVGAASGGQETQYF
D gene: .; clone size: few; V gene: TRBV7-9; J gene: TRBJ2-7; CDR3 DNA: TGTGCCAGCAGCTTAGGAGGACAGTCCTACGAGCAGTACTTC; CDR3 protein: CASSLGGQSYEQYF
D gene: TRBD1; clone size: .; V gene: TRBV30; J gene: TRBJ1-6; CDR3 DNA: TGTGCCTGGAGCAACAGGGGTTTGAATTCACCCCTCCACTTT; CDR3 protein: CAWSNRGLNSPLHF
D gene: TRBD1; clone size: .; V gene: TRBV6-1; J gene: TRBJ2-1; CDR3 DNA: TGTGCCAGCAGTGCCCGACAGGGGGGCGGGAATGAGCAGTTCTTC; CDR3 protein: CASSARQGGGNEQFF
D gene: .; clone size: .; V gene: TRBV6-5; J gene: TRBJ1-4; CDR3 DNA: TGTGCCAGCAGCCCCCGGGACTTAAGGGAAAAACTGTTTTTT; CDR3 protein: CASSPRDLREKLFF
D gene: .; clone size: .; V gene: TRBV30; J gene: TRBJ2-6; CDR3 DNA: TGTGCCTGGAGTCGACCAGGTACTGGGGCCAACGTCCTGACTTTC; CDR3 protein: CAWSRPGTGANVLTF
D gene: .; clone size: .; V gene: TRBV6-5; J gene: TRBJ1-2; CDR3 DNA: TGTGCCAGCAGTTACTCTTTGGGCTTGGCTAACTATGGCTACACCTTC; CDR3 protein: CASSYSLGLANYGYTF
D gene: .; clone size: few; V gene: TRBV5-1; J gene: TRBJ2-7; CDR3 DNA: TGCGCCAGCAGCTTTGACAGTCCCTACGAGCAGTACTTC; CDR3 protein: CASSFDSPYEQYF
D gene: TRBD2; clone size: .; V gene: TRBV6-5; J gene: TRBJ2-5; CDR3 DNA: TGTGCCAGCAGTTACGGGACTAGCCAAGAGACCCAGTACTTC; CDR3 protein: CASSYGTSQETQYF
D gene: TRBD2; clone size: .; V gene: TRBV19; J gene: TRBJ2-1; CDR3 DNA: TGTGCCAGTAGTACTTTACCCGGGACTAGCTACAATGAGCAGTTCTTC; CDR3 protein: CASSTLPGTSYNEQFF
D gene: .; clone size: .; V gene: TRBV29-1; J gene: TRBJ2-5; CDR3 DNA: TGCAGCGTTGCTCCGCCTAGCGAAGGGACCCAGTACTTC; CDR3 protein: CSVAPPSEGTQYF
D gene: TRBD1; clone size: few; V gene: TRBV5-8; J gene: TRBJ2-7; CDR3 DNA: TGTGCCAGCAGCTCCGGACAGGGGGTATCCTACGAGCAGTACTTC; CDR3 protein: CASSSGQGVSYEQYF
D gene: .; clone size: few; V gene: TRBV20-1; J gene: TRBJ2-5; CDR3 DNA: TGCAGTGTGCGGGGGCCGGAGACCCAGTACTTC; CDR3 protein: CSVRGPETQYF
D gene: .; clone size: .; V gene: TRBV2; J gene: TRBJ1-3; CDR3 DNA: TGTGCCAGCAGTGTTACTGCGGGAAACACCATATATTTT; CDR3 protein: CASSVTAGNTIYF
D gene: TRBD1; clone size: .; V gene: TRBV28; J gene: TRBJ1-5; CDR3 DNA: TGTGCCAGCAGTTTAGGGACAGCGTATAGCAATCAGCCCCAGCATTTT; CDR3 protein: CASSLGTAYSNQPQHF
D gene: TRBD1; clone size: few; V gene: TRBV2; J gene: TRBJ1-2; CDR3 DNA: TGTGCCAGCAGTGGGACAGGGCTCTATGGCTACACCTTC; CDR3 protein: CASSGTGLYGYTF
D gene: TRBD2; clone size: .; V gene: TRBV30; J gene: TRBJ2-2; CDR3 DNA: TGTGCCTGTCCCGGGACTAGCGGGGGGGAGCTGTTTTTT; CDR3 protein: CACPGTSGGELFF
D gene: TRBD2; clone size: .; V gene: TRBV7-6; J gene: TRBJ2-3; CDR3 DNA: TGTGCCAGCAGCTTAGAGGCTAGCGGGGCCACAGATACGCAGTATTTT; CDR3 protein: CASSLEASGATDTQYF
D gene: .; clone size: .; V gene: TRBV9; J gene: TRBJ2-6; CDR3 DNA: TGTGCCAGCTCCGGCTCTGGGGCCAACGTCCTGACTTTC; CDR3 protein: CASSGSGANVLTF
D gene: TRBD2; clone size: .; V gene: TRBV4-2; J gene: TRBJ2-4; CDR3 DNA: TGTGCCAGCAGCCAAGAAGATGTCCTAGGCGGGGGAGAAAACATTCAGTACTTC; CDR3 protein: CASSQEDVLGGGENIQYF
D gene: .; clone size: .; V gene: TRBV7-9; J gene: TRBJ2-5; CDR3 DNA: TGTGCCAGCAGCTTGGCAGGGAACCAAGAGACCCAGTACTTC; CDR3 protein: CASSLAGNQETQYF
D gene: .; clone size: .; V gene: TRBV6-8; J gene: TRBJ2-7; CDR3 DNA: TGTGCCAGCAGTTCCAGGGACTTCTACGAGCAGTACTTC; CDR3 protein: CASSSRDFYEQYF